This section outlines one T cell receptor (beta chain) sequence together with its context. Its antigen is unidentified. While unrecorded immune exposures were likely, the donors were nominally healthy when sampled. PCR involved 60 Vbeta and 13 Jbeta primers. The method was immunoSEQ multiplex PCR; TCRdb's version includes in-frame clones alone and lacks a portion of them. The sample includes over 100,000 clones, around 60% of them seen just once. This entry is derived from a study of cytomegalovirus exposure and HLA in healthy donors. The CDR3 has 14 amino acids. V lost 2 bases and J lost 4, with 11 bases in between. In germline, CDR1 is SNHLY, CDR2 FYNNEI. Study-wide findings and caveats: For TCR beta chains, V- and J-gene trimming was later linked to a missense DCLRE1C variant. Associated with cytomegalovirus, according to the listing, were 150 to 200 TCR beta chains. Common viral pathogens seemed to be connected with several of the most significant clusters, according to a later analysis.

The sequenced material came from PBMCs. The chain links TRBV2 to TRBJ1-1, with D perhaps TRBD1 (5 bases). The TCR originated in a man between 40 and 49 years old in good health and CMV-seropositive. CDR3 DNA sequence: TGTGCCAGCAGTGAAATGACGGGGGGCACTGAAGCTTTCTTT. This gives the protein CASSEMTGGTEAFF.